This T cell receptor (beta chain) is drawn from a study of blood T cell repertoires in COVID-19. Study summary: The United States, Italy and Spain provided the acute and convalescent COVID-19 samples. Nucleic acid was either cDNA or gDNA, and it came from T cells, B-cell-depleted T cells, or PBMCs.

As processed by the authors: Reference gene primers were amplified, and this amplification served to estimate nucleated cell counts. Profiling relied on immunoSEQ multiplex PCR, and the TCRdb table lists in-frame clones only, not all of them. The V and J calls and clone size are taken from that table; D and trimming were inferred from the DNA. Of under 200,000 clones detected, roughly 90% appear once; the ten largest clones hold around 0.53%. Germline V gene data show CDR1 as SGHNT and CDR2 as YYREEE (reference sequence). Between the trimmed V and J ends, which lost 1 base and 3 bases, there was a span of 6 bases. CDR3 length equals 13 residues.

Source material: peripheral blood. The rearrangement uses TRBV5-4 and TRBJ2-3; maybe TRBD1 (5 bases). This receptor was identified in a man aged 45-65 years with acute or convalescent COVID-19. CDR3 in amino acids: CASSLRGTDTQYF. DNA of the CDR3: TGTGCCAGCAGCTTGAGGGGTACAGATACGCAGTATTTT.